The 20 T cell receptor beta chains below were found in one sample sequenced in a study of breast tumors, draining lymph nodes, adjacent tissues. Breast cancer patients provided tissue from their axillary draining lymph nodes. TCRdb ran MiXCR on the multiplex PCR reads and lists one entry per CDR3 protein. The sample contains about 230,000 distinct CDR3 sequences, around 32% of which appear only once. The sequencing sample was made of axillary lymph node tissue. These receptor sequences come from a female donor with breast cancer. Some clones in this sample may be carry-over from other donors' samples.

This clonotype was detected ten times or more. J is TRBJ2-7 and V is TRBV30, with 8 bases that match TRBD1. The CDR3 loop spans 11 amino acids. Germline-derived CDR1 and CDR2 are GTSNPN and SVGIG (reference sequence). Trimming at V came to 5 bases and at J to 5 bases, leaving 2 bases not matched to a gene. The CDR3 loop reads CAWGQGHEQYF. DNA for the CDR3: TGTGCCTGGGGACAGGGACACGAGCAGTACTTC.

This clonotype was seen just once. V is TRBV6-9 and J is TRBJ1-5; maybe TRBD1 (6 bases). Trimming left V 2 bases short and J 4 bases short, with 15 bases between. The CDR3 is made up of 16 amino acids. The V gene's germline CDR1 is MNHGY and CDR2 SVAAGI. Here the CDR3 DNA reads TGTGCCAGCAGTTATCCAGACAGGACACTAAATCAGCCCCAGCATTTT. Residues: CASSYPDRTLNQPQHF.

This rearrangement joins TRBV19 to TRBJ1-5; no clear D. V dropped 4 bases and J dropped 7 bases, with 14 bases sitting between them. CDR1 LNHDA and CDR2 SQIVND come from the germline V gene (reference sequence). The CDR3 has 14 residues. The CDR3 bases are TGTGCCAGTAGTAGCGGGAGGGCCGTACAGCCCCAGCATTTT. Translated: CASSSGRAVQPQHF. Supplemented by reference TRBV19 and TRBJ1-5, the full variable domain reads DGGITQSPKYLFRKEGQNVTLSCEQNLNHDAMYWYRQDPGQGLRLIYYSQIVNDFQKGDIAEGYSVSREKKESFPLTVTSAQKNPTAFYLCASSSGRAVQPQHFGDGTRLSIL.

Turning to this clonotype: A junction boundary mismatches the germline segment, possibly from a read error. The chain is built from TRBV5-1 and TRBJ2-5; TRBD2 matches at 10 bases. The CDR3 sequence is 14 residues long. Germline assignment: CDR1 SGHRS and CDR2 YFSETQ. The CDR3 nucleotides read TGCGCCAGCGGCTTGGAGCTAGCGGGAGACACCCAGTACTTC. Translated: CASGLELAGDTQYF. The variable domain in full, completed from reference TRBV5-1 and TRBJ2-5, reads KAGVTQTPRYLIKTRGQQVTLSCSPISGHRSVSWYQQTPGQGLQFLFEYFSETQRNKGNFPGRFSGRQFSNSRSEMNVSTLELGDSALYLCASGLELAGDTQYFGPGTRLLVL.

The genes are TRBV30 and TRBJ1-3, with D unclear. The germline gives CDR1 GTSNPN, CDR2 SVGIG (reference sequence). The CDR3 length is 14 residues. V shed 2 bases and J shed 2 bases, with 10 bases lying between them. The CDR3 region has the DNA TGTGCCTGGAGTCTGGACGCAACTGGAAACACCATATATTTT. Residues: CAWSLDATGNTIYF. The variable domain in full, with the rest retrieved from reference TRBV30 and TRBJ1-3, is SQTIHQWPATLVQPVGSPLSLECTVEGTSNPNLYWYRQAAGRGLQLLFYSVGIGQISSEVPQNLSASRPQDRQFILSSKKLLLSDSGFYLCAWSLDATGNTIYFGEGSWLTVV.

This clonotype was counted at least ten times. The chain recombines TRBV4-2 with TRBJ2-1; D call uncertain. The length of the CDR3 is 16 residues. Trimming shortened V by 0 bases and J by 4 bases, and 13 bases separated the two germline ends. From germline, CDR1 is LGHNA and CDR2 YNFKEQ. This chain's CDR3 is CASSQDPPDRYNEQFF. CDR3 coding DNA: TGTGCCAGCAGCCAAGATCCCCCGGACCGTTACAATGAGCAGTTCTTC.

With regard to this clonotype: Given a much more abundant clone one base away, this may be a read error. The chain carries TRBV30 and TRBJ2-1; the match to TRBD2 covers 10 bases. Germline CDR1 GTSNPN, CDR2 SVGIG (reference sequence). J was trimmed by 7 bases and V by 3 bases; bases with no gene match: 6. This CDR3 has 14 residues. The DNA of the CDR3 is TGTGCCTGGAGAGTACTAGCGGGAATTAATGAGCAGTTCTTC. This gives the protein CAWRVLAGINEQFF. Full variable domain (outside the CDR3, taken from reference TRBV30 and TRBJ2-1): SQTIHQWPATLVQPVGSPLSLECTVEGTSNPNLYWYRQAAGRGLQLLFYSVGIGQISSEVPQNLSASRPQDRQFILSSKKLLLSDSGFYLCAWRVLAGINEQFFGPGTRLTVL.

Comments on this clonotype: This sequence may be a read error, since a much larger clone differs from it by one base. The chain links TRBV20-1 to TRBJ2-5; D is unclear. The length of the CDR3 is 16 residues. V lost 6 bases and J 7 bases, leaving 27 bases between the germline ends. Germline CDR1 is DFQATT and CDR2 is SNEGSKA (reference sequence). CDR3 loop: CSAKNVLEPPRMTQYF. In DNA, the CDR3 is TGCAGTGCCAAGAACGTTTTGGAGCCCCCGAGGATGACCCAGTACTTC.

This clonotype was observed at least ten times. The V and J genes are TRBV9 and TRBJ2-2; D is possibly TRBD2 (6 bases). Trimming shortened V by 4 bases and J by 7 bases, and 8 bases separated the two germline ends. CDR3 size: 12 residues. Looked up from germline, CDR1 is SGDLS and CDR2 is YYNGEE. CDR3 amino acids: CASSLDYGELFF. CDR3 sequence (DNA): TGTGCCAGCAGCCTGGACTACGGGGAGCTGTTTTTT.

This clonotype was observed at least ten times. The chain carries TRBV15 and TRBJ2-3; D not resolved. The CDR3 consists of 13 residues. Trimming shortened V by 1 base and J by 6 bases, and 8 bases separated the two germline ends. CDR1 LNHNV and CDR2 YYDKDF come from the germline V gene (reference sequence). The CDR3, as DNA: TGTGCCACCAGCAGAGTAAAGAAGGATACGCAGTATTTT. Amino acid sequence: CATSRVKKDTQYF.

Only a few counts were recorded for this clonotype. The chain carries TRBV24-1 and TRBJ1-2, with 8 bases fitting TRBD1. In germline, CDR1 is KGHDR, CDR2 SFDVKD. The trim removed 4 bases at V and 8 bases at J, leaving 8 bases unmatched. CDR3 length equals 14 residues. The CDR3, as DNA: TGTGCCACCAGTGACCCAGACAGGGGATGGGGCTACACCTTC. Its protein product is CATSDPDRGWGYTF.

This clonotype showed up many times. CDR3 loop: CASSFMGYNQPQHF. Written as DNA, the CDR3 is TGTGCCAGCAGTTTCATGGGCTACAATCAGCCCCAGCATTTT. The chain uses TRBV27 and TRBJ1-5; D unresolved. The germline V and J ends were trimmed by 3 bases and 3 bases, with 9 bases remaining between them. Germline V lookup: CDR1 MNHEY, CDR2 SMNVEV (reference sequence). The CDR3 length is 14 residues.

With respect to this clonotype: This may be a read error: a much more frequent sequence differs by one nucleotide. The chain recombines TRBV14 with TRBJ2-7; D is perhaps TRBD1 (5 bases). The CDR3 contains 15 residues. Germline CDR1 and CDR2: SGHDN and FVKESK. As DNA, the CDR3 is TGTGCCAGCAGCCAAGATTGGGGCCGCTCCTACGAGCCGTACTTC. Translating gives CASSQDWGRSYEPYF.

This chain connects TRBV11-2 to TRBJ1-1; perhaps TRBD1 as D (6 bases). Germline-derived CDR1 and CDR2 are SGHAT and FQNNGV. This CDR3 spans 15 amino acids. V was pared by 0 bases and J by 5 bases, with 13 bases between. The CDR3 coding sequence is TGTGCCAGCAGCTTAGAGGGAACCAGGGGTACTGAAGCTTTCTTT. Its translation is CASSLEGTRGTEAFF.

The J gene is TRBJ2-7, the V gene TRBV6-1; no definite D call. Looked up from germline, CDR1 is MNHNS and CDR2 is SASEGT. The V end was cut by 6 bases, the J end by 6 bases, with 9 bases between. This CDR3 comprises 11 residues. CDR3 in DNA: TGTGCCAGCAGGCCCGGACCCGAGCAGTACTTC. Amino acid sequence: CASRPGPEQYF.

As for this clonotype: A much larger clone lies a single base off, so this may be a read error. The gene calls are TRBV14 and TRBJ2-3; TRBD2 agrees at 10 bases. Germline V gene sequence: CDR1 SGHDN, CDR2 FVKESK. This CDR3 comprises 17 residues. The CDR3 loop reads CASSQYLLAGVTATQYF. CDR3 DNA: TGTGCCAGCAGCCAATATCTGCTAGCGGGAGTAACAGCTACGCAGTATTTT.

The sample holds many counts of this clonotype. V is TRBV4-3 and J is TRBJ1-5; a possible D gene is TRBD1 (5 bases). The ends were cut back, 0 bases at V and 7 bases at J, with 13 bases in the middle. This CDR3 region has 15 residues. The V gene's germline CDR1 is LGHNA and CDR2 YSLEER. The CDR3 nucleotides are TGCGCCAGCAGCCAAGATGCGGTGAGGGGCCAGCCCCAGCATTTT. Its protein is CASSQDAVRGQPQHF.

This clonotype was found many times. The chain is built from TRBV24-1 and TRBJ2-3; 8 bases map to TRBD2. V shed 0 bases and J 1 base; nucleotides not matched to a gene: 2. This CDR3 has 16 amino acids. Germline loops: CDR1 KGHDR, CDR2 SFDVKD. CDR3 residues: CATSDLTREGTDTQYF. In DNA, the CDR3 is TGTGCCACCAGTGATTTGACGCGGGAGGGCACAGATACGCAGTATTTT.

This clonotype was recorded at least ten times. The J gene is TRBJ1-2, the V gene TRBV6-1, with 9 nucleotides matching TRBD1. Germline V lookup: CDR1 MNHNS, CDR2 SASEGT. V dropped 6 bases and J dropped 7; count of bases not matched to a gene: 9. The CDR3 spans 14 residues. CDR3 nucleotides: TGTGCCAGCAGCGGCGACAGGGGGTTGGGTGGCTACACCTTC. This codes for CASSGDRGLGGYTF.

The chain uses TRBV24-1 and TRBJ1-5; D ambiguous. The V gene's germline CDR1 is KGHDR and CDR2 SFDVKD. Trimming removed 12 bases from V and 4 bases from J, with 18 bases in between. The CDR3 has 14 amino acids. The CDR3 sequence is CAAPLRTDNQPQHF. CDR3 DNA sequence: TGTGCCGCCCCCTTACGGACGGATAATCAGCCCCAGCATTTT.